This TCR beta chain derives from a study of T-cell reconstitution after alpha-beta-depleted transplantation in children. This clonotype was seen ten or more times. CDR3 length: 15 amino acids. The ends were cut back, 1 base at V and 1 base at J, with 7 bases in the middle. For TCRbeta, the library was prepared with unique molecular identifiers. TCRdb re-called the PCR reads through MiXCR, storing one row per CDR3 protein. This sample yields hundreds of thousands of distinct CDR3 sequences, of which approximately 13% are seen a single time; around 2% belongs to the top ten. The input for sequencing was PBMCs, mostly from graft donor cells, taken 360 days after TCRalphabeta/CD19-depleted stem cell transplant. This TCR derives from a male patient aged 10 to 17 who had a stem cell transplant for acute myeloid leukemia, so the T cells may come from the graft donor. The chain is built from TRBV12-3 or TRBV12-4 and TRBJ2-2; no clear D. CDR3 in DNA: TGTGCCAGCAGTTTAGGCAGCCTGAACACCGGGGAGCTGTTTTTT. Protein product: CASSLGSLNTGELFF.